A single TCR beta chain is shown here with its context. Unique molecular identifiers were incorporated into the prepared TCRbeta library. Each CDR3 protein gets one entry after TCRdb re-called the PCR reads with MiXCR. This table holds approximately 400,000 distinct CDR3 sequences, approximately 11% found once. The sample originates from a study of T-cell reconstitution after alpha-beta-depleted transplantation in children. The V gene end was trimmed by 6 bases and the J gene end by 4 bases; junction bases not matched to a gene: 6. The CDR3 is 16 residues long. The V and J genes are TRBV12-3 or TRBV12-4 and TRBJ2-1, with 13 bases lining up with TRBD2. The TCR comes from a human donor who donated a stem cell graft to a child with acute myeloid leukemia. This specimen was PBMCs from the stem cell graft donor, taken from the stem cell graft. In DNA form, the CDR3 reads TGTGCCAGCAGAACTAGCGGGGGGGTTAATTACAATGAGCAGTTCTTC. This sequence encodes CASRTSGGVNYNEQFF.